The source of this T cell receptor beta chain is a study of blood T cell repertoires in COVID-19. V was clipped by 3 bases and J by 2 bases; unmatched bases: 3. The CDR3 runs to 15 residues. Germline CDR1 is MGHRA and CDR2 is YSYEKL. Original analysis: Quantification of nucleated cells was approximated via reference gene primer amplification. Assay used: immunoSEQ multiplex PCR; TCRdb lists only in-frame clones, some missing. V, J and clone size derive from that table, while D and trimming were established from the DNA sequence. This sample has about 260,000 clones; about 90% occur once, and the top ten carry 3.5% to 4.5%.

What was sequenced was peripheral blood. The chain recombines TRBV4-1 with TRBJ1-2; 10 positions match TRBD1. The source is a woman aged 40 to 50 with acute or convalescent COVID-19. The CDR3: CASSHPGQGNYGYTF. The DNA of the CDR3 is TGCGCCAGCAGCCACCCGGGACAGGGGAACTATGGCTACACCTTC.